This entry describes one T cell receptor beta chain. The record originates from a study of technical replicates of blood from several donors. Using immunoSEQ multiplex PCR, the repertoire was profiled, and TCRdb retains in-frame clones only, with some absent. The sample lists around 97,000 clones; roughly 95% were seen once. Germline V gene lookup returns CDR1 MNHNY and CDR2 SVGAGI (reference sequence). The CDR3 covers 12 residues. V gave up 2 bases and J gave up 4 bases, with 5 bases separating them. This chain uses TRBV6-6 with TRBJ1-1, with D hard to call. The sample taken for sequencing was T cells isolated from PBMCs. This receptor was taken from a human donor in good health. DNA of the CDR3: TGTGCCAGCAGTTACGGAGGCACTGAAGCTTTCTTT. Translated, it gives CASSYGGTEAFF.